This T cell receptor (beta chain) was sequenced in a study of STAT5B mutations in CD4+ large granular lymphocyte leukemia. The method was immunoSEQ multiplex PCR; TCRdb's version includes in-frame clones alone and lacks a portion of them. The table has approximately 28,000 clones, roughly 89% seen once. Findings of the study overall: Without putative leukemic clones, patient CD4-sorted repertoires remained more clonal than healthy CD4+ repertoires. Around 25% of private leukemic clonotypes occurred rarely in other patients' non-leukemic repertoires. Higher CD4+ than CD8+ T-LGLL clonality might reflect small sample size.

With respect to this clone: Its antigen is not known.

Source material: CD4+ T cells from blood buffy coats. The receptor was isolated from a human donor in good health.

CDR3 in amino acids: CASSIASWGNNEQFF. As DNA, the CDR3 is TGTGCCAGTAGTATCGCTAGCTGGGGTAACAATGAGCAGTTCTTC. The chain employs TRBV19 and TRBJ2-1; tentative D call: TRBD2 (5 bases). The germline V gene encodes CDR1 LNHDA and CDR2 SQIVND (reference sequence). CDR3 length: 15 residues. V lost 3 bases and J 5 bases, leaving 14 bases between the germline ends.